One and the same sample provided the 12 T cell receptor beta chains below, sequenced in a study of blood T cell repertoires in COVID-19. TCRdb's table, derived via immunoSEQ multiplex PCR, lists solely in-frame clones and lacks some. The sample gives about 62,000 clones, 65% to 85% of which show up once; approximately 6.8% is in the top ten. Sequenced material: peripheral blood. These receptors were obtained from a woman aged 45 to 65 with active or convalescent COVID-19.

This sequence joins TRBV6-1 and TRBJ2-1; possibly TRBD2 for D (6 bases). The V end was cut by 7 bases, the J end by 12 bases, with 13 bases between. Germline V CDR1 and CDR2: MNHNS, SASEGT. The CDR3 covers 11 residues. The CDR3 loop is CASTSGGRQFF. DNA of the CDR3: TGTGCCAGCACGTCTGGGGGGAGGCAGTTCTTC.

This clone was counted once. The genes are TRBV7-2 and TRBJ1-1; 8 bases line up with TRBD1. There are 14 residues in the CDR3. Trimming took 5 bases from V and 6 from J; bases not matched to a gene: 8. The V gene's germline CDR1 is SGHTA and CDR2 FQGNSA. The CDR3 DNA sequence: TGTGCCAGCAGCAGCAGGGGGCGGGCTTCTGAAGCTTTCTTT. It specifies CASSSRGRASEAFF.

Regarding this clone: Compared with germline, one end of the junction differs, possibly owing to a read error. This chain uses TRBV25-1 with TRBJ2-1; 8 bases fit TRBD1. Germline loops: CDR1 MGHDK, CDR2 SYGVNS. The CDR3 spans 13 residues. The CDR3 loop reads CASTGGWTDEQFF. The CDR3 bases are TGTGCGAGCACAGGGGGATGGACCGATGAGCAGTTCTTC.

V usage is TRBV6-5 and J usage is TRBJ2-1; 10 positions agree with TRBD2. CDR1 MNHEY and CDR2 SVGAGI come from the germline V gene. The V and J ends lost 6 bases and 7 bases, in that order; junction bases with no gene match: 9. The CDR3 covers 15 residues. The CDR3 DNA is TGTGCCAGCAGAGGGCTAGCGGGAGCAGCGAATGAGCAGTTCTTC. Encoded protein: CASRGLAGAANEQFF.

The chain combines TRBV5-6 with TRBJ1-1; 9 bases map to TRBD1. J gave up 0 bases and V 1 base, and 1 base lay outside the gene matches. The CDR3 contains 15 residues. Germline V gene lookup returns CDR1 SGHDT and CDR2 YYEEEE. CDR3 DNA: TGTGCCAGCAGCTTGAGGACAGGGGTGAACACTGAAGCTTTCTTT. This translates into CASSLRTGVNTEAFF.

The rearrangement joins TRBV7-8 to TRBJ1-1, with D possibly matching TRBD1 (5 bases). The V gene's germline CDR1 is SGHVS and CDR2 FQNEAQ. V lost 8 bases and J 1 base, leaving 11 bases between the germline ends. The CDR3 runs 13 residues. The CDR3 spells CASHRGKNTEAFF. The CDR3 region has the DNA TGTGCCAGCCATCGGGGGAAGAACACTGAAGCTTTCTTT.

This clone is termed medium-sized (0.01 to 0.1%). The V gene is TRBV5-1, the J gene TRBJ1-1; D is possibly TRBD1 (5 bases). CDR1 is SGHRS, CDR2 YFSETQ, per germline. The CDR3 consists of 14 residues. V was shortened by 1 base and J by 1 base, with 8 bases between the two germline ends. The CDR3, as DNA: TGCGCCAGCAGCTTGAGGGGCCCGAACACTGAAGCTTTCTTT. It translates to CASSLRGPNTEAFF.

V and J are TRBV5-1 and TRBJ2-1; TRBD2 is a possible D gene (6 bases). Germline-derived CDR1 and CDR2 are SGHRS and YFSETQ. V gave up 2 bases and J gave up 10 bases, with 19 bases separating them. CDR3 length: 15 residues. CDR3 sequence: CASSFNGRRESEQFF. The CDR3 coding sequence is TGCGCCAGCAGCTTTAATGGGCGGCGGGAAAGCGAGCAGTTCTTC.

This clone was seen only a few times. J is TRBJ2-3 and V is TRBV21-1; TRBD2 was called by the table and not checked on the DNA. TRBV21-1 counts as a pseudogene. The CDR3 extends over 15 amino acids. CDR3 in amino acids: CASSKGGASTDTQYF. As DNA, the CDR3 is TGTGCCAGCAGCAAGGGCGGGGCTAGCACAGATACGCAGTATTTT.

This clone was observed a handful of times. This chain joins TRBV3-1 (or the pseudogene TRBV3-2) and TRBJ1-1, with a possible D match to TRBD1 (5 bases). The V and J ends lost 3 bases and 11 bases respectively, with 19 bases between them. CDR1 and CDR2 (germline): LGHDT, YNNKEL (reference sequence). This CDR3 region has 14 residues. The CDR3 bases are TGTGCCAGCAGCCAGAAACAGGACGCTCTGAGGGCTTTCTTT. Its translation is CASSQKQDALRAFF.

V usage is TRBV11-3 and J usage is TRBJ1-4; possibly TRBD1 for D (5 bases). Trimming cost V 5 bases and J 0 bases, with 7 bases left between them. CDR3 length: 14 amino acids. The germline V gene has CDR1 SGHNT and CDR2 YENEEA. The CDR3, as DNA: TGTGCCAGCAGCCGCAGGGCAACTAATGAAAAACTGTTTTTT. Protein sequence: CASSRRATNEKLFF.

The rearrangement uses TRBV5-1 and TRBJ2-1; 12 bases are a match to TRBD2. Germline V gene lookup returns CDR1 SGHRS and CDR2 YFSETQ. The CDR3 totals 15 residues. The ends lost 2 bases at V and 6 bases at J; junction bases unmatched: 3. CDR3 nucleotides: TGCGCCAGCAGCTTCAGACTAGCGGGAGCCAATGAGCAGTTCTTC. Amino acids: CASSFRLAGANEQFF.